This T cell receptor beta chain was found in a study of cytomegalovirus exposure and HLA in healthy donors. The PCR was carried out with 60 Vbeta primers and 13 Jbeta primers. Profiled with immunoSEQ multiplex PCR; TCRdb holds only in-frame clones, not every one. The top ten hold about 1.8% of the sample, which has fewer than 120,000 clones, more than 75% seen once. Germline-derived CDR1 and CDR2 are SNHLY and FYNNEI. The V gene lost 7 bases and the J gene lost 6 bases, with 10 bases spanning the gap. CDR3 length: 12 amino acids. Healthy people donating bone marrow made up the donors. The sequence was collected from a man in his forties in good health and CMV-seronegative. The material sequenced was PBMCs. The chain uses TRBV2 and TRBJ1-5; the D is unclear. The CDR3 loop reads CASNEGPQPQHF. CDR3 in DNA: TGTGCCAGCAATGAGGGCCCTCAGCCCCAGCATTTT.